A selection of T cell receptor beta chains follows, all from one sample in a study of identical twins. TCRdb ran MiXCR on the 5' RACE reads and lists one entry per CDR3 protein. The sample contains around 1.7 million distinct CDR3 sequences, less than 35% of which appear only once. Input material: cord blood. The source of these receptors is a newborn girl in good health. Both conserved end residues are part of each CDR3. D genes are given only for firm matches. Some rows have no size entry. The others give once, few or many, or a class for an expanded clone.

D	size	J	V	CDR3	DNA
.	few	TRBJ2-5	TRBV27	CASSLSDQYNEQYF	TGTGCCAGCAGTTTATCTGACCAATACAATGAGCAGTACTTC
TRBD1	.	TRBJ2-2	TRBV5-1	CASSSDRAGELFF	TGCGCCAGCAGCTCCGACAGGGCCGGGGAGCTGTTTTTT
TRBD1	.	TRBJ1-4	TRBV20-1	CSARSGQVEKLFF	TGCAGTGCTAGATCCGGACAGGTTGAAAAACTGTTTTTT
TRBD2	few	TRBJ2-5	TRBV2	CASSAFPAGETQYF	TGTGCCAGCAGTGCTTTTCCAGCGGGGGAGACCCAGTACTTC
.	.	TRBJ2-3	TRBV5-5	CASSLETPTQYF	TGTGCCAGCAGCTTGGAAACTCCTACGCAGTATTTT
.	.	TRBJ2-5	TRBV12-3/TRBV12-4	CASSNDQTQYF	TGTGCCAGCAGTAATGATCAGACCCAGTACTTC
TRBD1	.	TRBJ1-1	TRBV4-2	CASSQTGGRVNTGAFF	TGTGCCAGCAGCCAAACAGGGGGCCGGGTGAACACTGGAGCTTTCTTT
.	many	TRBJ2-1	TRBV14	CASSPRGFYNEQFF	TGTGCCAGCAGCCCCAGGGGTTTCTACAATGAGCAGTTCTTC
TRBD2	few	TRBJ2-7	TRBV11-2	CASSAGLAGAHEQYF	TGTGCCAGCAGCGCGGGACTAGCGGGAGCCCACGAGCAGTACTTC
.	few	TRBJ1-2	TRBV7-9	CASSRGGGYGYTF	TGTGCCAGCAGCCGGGGAGGGGGATATGGCTACACCTTC
.	.	TRBJ2-5	TRBV12-3/TRBV12-4	CASSPRGIYNEQYF	TGTGCCAGCAGTCCCCGGGGCATTTACAATGAGCAGTACTTC
.	few	TRBJ1-2	TRBV20-1	CSARDLWRNYGYTF	TGCAGTGCTAGAGATCTGTGGCGGAACTATGGCTACACCTTC
TRBD1	few	TRBJ2-1	TRBV4-2	CASSQVARTGFNEQFF	TGTGCCAGCAGCCAAGTTGCCCGGACAGGGTTTAATGAGCAGTTCTTC
.	.	TRBJ2-3	TRBV7-9	CASSSWDADTQYF	TGTGCCAGCAGCTCCTGGGATGCAGATACGCAGTATTTT
.	many	TRBJ2-1	TRBV27	CASSQGLKGEQFF	TGTGCCAGCAGCCAGGGCCTAAAGGGTGAGCAGTTCTTC
TRBD1	once	TRBJ2-7	TRBV6-2/TRBV6-3	CASSASRDRETYEQYF	TGTGCCAGCAGTGCCAGCAGGGACAGGGAAACCTACGAGCAGTACTTC
TRBD2	.	TRBJ2-5	TRBV27	CASSPLAGAETQYF	TGTGCCAGCAGTCCACTAGCGGGGGCGGAGACCCAGTACTTC
.	.	TRBJ2-2	TRBV2	CASSGTVAGELFF	TGTGCCAGCAGTGGGACAGTGGCCGGGGAGCTGTTTTTT
TRBD1	.	TRBJ1-5	TRBV20-1	CSAIPGGNSNQPQHF	TGCAGTGCGATCCCAGGGGGTAATAGCAATCAGCCCCAGCATTTT
TRBD2	.	TRBJ2-1	TRBV5-1	CASSLAPSGRAVRNEQFF	TGCGCCAGCAGCTTGGCACCTAGCGGGAGGGCCGTCAGGAATGAGCAGTTCTTC
.	few	TRBJ2-1	TRBV7-9	CASSLPDRGGRQFF	TGTGCCAGCAGCTTACCCGACAGGGGCGGGAGACAGTTCTTC
.	few	TRBJ2-5	TRBV1	CTSSQEAGGTSRYQETQYF	TGCACCAGCAGCCAAGAAGCGGGAGGGACATCCCGTTACCAAGAGACCCAGTACTTC
.	.	TRBJ1-2	TRBV20-1	CSALSGTNYGYTF	TGCAGTGCCTTGAGTGGGACGAACTATGGCTACACCTTC
.	few	TRBJ1-5	TRBV20-1	CSARRENNQPQHF	TGCAGTGCTAGGAGGGAAAACAATCAGCCCCAGCATTTT
TRBD2	few	TRBJ2-5	TRBV28	CASSYVGRTQETQYF	TGTGCCAGCAGTTATGTCGGGAGGACACAAGAGACCCAGTACTTC